Following are 6 T cell receptor beta chains from one sample sequenced in a study of cytomegalovirus exposure and HLA in healthy donors. The PCR made use of 60 Vbeta and 13 Jbeta primers. Produced via immunoSEQ multiplex PCR; TCRdb's table is partial and in-frame only. The repertoire holds about 130,000 clones, with approximately 77% as singletons. Sequences were obtained from PBMCs. Source of these receptors: a woman in her sixties or seventies in good health and CMV-seronegative.

The genes are TRBV4-2 and TRBJ2-3; 9 nucleotides line up with TRBD2. The V and J ends lost 0 bases and 4 bases, in that order; junction bases with no gene match: 8. The germline V gene has CDR1 LGHNA and CDR2 YNFKEQ. The length of the CDR3 is 17 residues. CDR3 bases: TGTGCCAGCAGCCAAGATCGGGGCGGGGGGGCTGCAGATACGCAGTATTTT. Amino acid sequence: CASSQDRGGGAADTQYF.

The chain links TRBV2 to TRBJ1-4; D gene ambiguous. This CDR3 spans 13 amino acids. V was pared by 11 bases and J by 2 bases, with 12 bases between. The V gene's germline CDR1 is SNHLY and CDR2 FYNNEI. The DNA of the CDR3 is TGTGCCGGGAGACGGGAGACTAATGAAAAACTGTTTTTT. Residues: CAGRRETNEKLFF.

The chain carries TRBV18 and TRBJ1-4; 9 positions match TRBD1. CDR1 KGHSH and CDR2 LQKENI come from the germline V gene. The length of the CDR3 is 16 residues. J gave up 8 bases and V 6 bases, and 13 bases lay outside the gene matches. CDR3 loop: CASSEWTGEGGEKLFF. The CDR3 nucleotides are TGTGCCAGCTCGGAGTGGACAGGGGAAGGTGGCGAAAAACTGTTTTTT.

The chain uses TRBV27 and TRBJ2-1, with D perhaps matching TRBD2 (5 bases). CDR3 length: 16 residues. Trimming stripped 7 bases from V and 0 bases from J, with 16 bases between. CDR1 and CDR2 from the germline V gene are MNHEY and SMNVEV (reference sequence). The CDR3 DNA sequence: TGTGCCAGCACCCCCCGTGCGGGTAGCTCCTACAATGAGCAGTTCTTC. This translates into CASTPRAGSSYNEQFF.

Notes on this clone: An end of the junction does not agree with germline; a read error may underlie this. Other nucleotide sequences in the sample specify the same CDR3. This chain joins TRBV5-1 and TRBJ1-6; 7 bases align to TRBD1. CDR1 SGHRS and CDR2 YFSETQ come from the germline V gene. This CDR3 spans 17 amino acids. The DNA of the CDR3 is TGCGCCAGCAGCGCGTCCTACAGGGGTTCCTATAATTCCCCCCTCCACTTT. Protein sequence: CASSASYRGSYNSPLHF.

The chain carries TRBV28 and TRBJ1-6; no firm D call. The CDR3 runs to 12 residues. V lost 6 bases and J 10 bases, leaving 10 bases between the germline ends. Germline CDR1 reads MDHEN; CDR2 reads SYDVKM. The CDR3 DNA is TGTGCCAGCAGCCCACCCCGGTCACCCCTCCACTTT. Amino acids: CASSPPRSPLHF. The variable domain in full, with the rest retrieved from reference TRBV28 and TRBJ1-6, is DVKVTQSSRYLVKRTGEKVFLECVQDMDHENMFWYRQDPGLGLRLIYFSYDVKMKEKGDIPEGYSVSREKKERFSLILESASTNQTSMYLCASSPPRSPLHFGNGTRLTVT.